This T cell receptor (beta chain) originates from a study of cytomegalovirus exposure and HLA in healthy donors (dated 2017 in TCRdb). A note on the overall study: An earlier analysis of approximately 550 of the donors reported more than 250 Gb of sequence data and some 120 million unique TCR beta sequences from around 200 million T cells. Approximately 310 gigabases of sequencing data and 70 million to 100 million unique TCR sequences were included in an early release covering roughly 700 HLA-typed donors. Among the roughly 370 genotyped donors, 81% belonged to the genetic ancestry cluster associated with self-reported Caucasian donors. The study aimed to test whether cataloging public T cell receptors could reveal signatures of past pathogen exposure. The T cell repertoires of several hundred subjects were profiled by immunosequencing and related to cytomegalovirus serostatus. In addition to the first cohort of 666 subjects, a separate validation cohort of 120 different subjects was used. The study combined high-throughput TCR immunosequencing, statistical association of individual TCRs with disease status, and machine learning to predict cytomegalovirus infection status. To study patterns of TCR occurrence, a later analysis re-analyzed previously published TCR beta repertoires from around 700 donors and added high-resolution HLA genotyping. Rather than using new phenotypic data, the later analysis identified candidate immune exposures from TCR beta sequences and from how often those sequences occurred across donors. In an earlier analysis of more than 550 of the donors, high-throughput TCR beta sequencing was used to judge whether each TCR beta V gene segment behaved as functional or pseudogenic. Donor age, sex, ethnicity and CMV serostatus were compiled alongside the repertoire data. A later genetic analysis took genome-wide SNP genotypes for about three fifths of the 666 donors and used that subset as a discovery cohort. Every repertoire in the discovery cohort had been generated on one and the same sequencing platform. HLA typing included class I and class II loci at four-digit resolution. The number of typed donors differed by locus: roughly 620-640 for A, B, C, DRB1 and DQB1; 522 for DQA1; approximately 610 for DPA1; and 400 to 480 for DPB1. Roughly 5 DR-DQ haplotypes were handled as single units for association and clustering, since linkage in the cohort was strong. Across about 380 genotyped donors of the cohort, an average of roughly 230,000 unique TCR beta nucleotide sequences per donor were sequenced, and roughly 18% of those sequences were non-productive. The full study reports these points: In the study, 150 to 200 TCR beta chains were listed as associated with cytomegalovirus. V-gene and J-gene trimming of TCR beta chains was associated with a missense DCLRE1C variant in a later genetic analysis, and the association was replicated in an independent cohort. Presence/absence analyses assumed roughly uniform sequencing depth across donors, an assumption that may not hold. A few of the identified cytomegalovirus-associated TCR beta chains were confirmed in vitro to be specific for cytomegalovirus antigens. Some IMGT-functional V segments, including TRBV6-2 and TRBV6-3, could not be distinguished by the 87-base-pair reads and were therefore excluded. Several of the top co-occurrence clusters appeared to be linked to parvovirus B19, influenza, CMV and Epstein-Barr virus, according to a later analysis. In a later genetic analysis, fewer N-insertions in productive TCRs were reported among donors in an Asian-associated ancestry cluster than the roughly 640-donor mean. A further reported finding was that TCR beta sequences accurately predicted the HLA-A and HLA-B alleles for most subjects in the first cohort. The classifier was reported to diagnose cytomegalovirus status with high specificity and sensitivity in both the original cohort and the validation cohort. In a later analysis, most CMV-associated TCR beta chains were found to appear HLA-restricted, with HLA associations seemingly driven largely by CMV exposure. The sequencing pipeline was judged likely to have produced a cluster of highly shared sequence variants as a technical artifact. Correlated functional status among segregating V segments might be attributable to linkage disequilibrium, but an unknown experimental factor could not be ruled out. This cohort had only TCR beta chains sequenced, and the lack of alpha or paired-chain data limited which features could be detected. For the cohort, immune exposure information was limited to CMV serostatus. Most TCR sequences were observed very rarely across donors, whereas some public TCRs were present in many individuals. Strong co-occurrence of HLA alleles, especially DR and DQ, made assigning TCR associations to individual alleles difficult. An earlier analysis of around 500 of the donors showed that most TCR beta V segments appeared in productive rearrangements either about 87% or about 30% of the time, which broadly matched IMGT annotations. Because some donors lacked HLA typing at each locus, the association tests relied only on the typed subset. In a later analysis, TCR association rates were found to vary across HLA loci, with the most associated TCRs seen for DRB1 alleles and the fewest for HLA-C alleles. The authors suggested that the approach could potentially be extended to other disease states and immunological phenotypes. Some 15 rarely observed V segments, including chromosome 9 orphons, were excluded from the earlier analysis of 550 to 700 of the donors because counts were too low. At a false discovery rate of 0.05, a later analysis linked 16,951 TCR beta sequences to specific HLA alleles. Compared with equally common non-associated chains, HLA-associated TCR beta chains in a later analysis were more clonally expanded and had lower generation probabilities.

Library preparation used the immunoSEQ multiplex PCR assay. For the multiplex PCR, a mixture combining 60 forward primers for TCR Vbeta segments and 13 reverse primers for TCR Jbeta segments was used. Amplification of the CDR3 region of rearranged TCR beta genes was performed with a multiplex PCR assay on genomic DNA. The amplified TCR beta libraries were sequenced on the Illumina HiSeq System as 87-base-pair reads. In the original analysis: A later analysis tallied around 80 million unique TCR beta chains across the 550 to 850 repertoires, and 10 million to 11 million of those chains were shared by two or more donors. A nearest-neighbor algorithm error-corrected the raw reads and collapsed the reads into unique sequences, merging closely related sequences to remove PCR and sequencing errors. To assign V, D and J gene segments, CDR3 sequences were aligned to IMGT reference sequences. For a sequence to be retained, a match of at least six nucleotides to both a V gene segment and a J gene segment was required. Rearrangements were called productive when the CDR3 lacked stop codons and stayed in frame with V and J; all others were non-productive. CDR3 was defined according to IMGT convention as the region running from the second conserved V-encoded cysteine to the conserved J-encoded phenylalanine. Sequences without an unambiguous match to a single V gene segment were excluded from the earlier analysis of approximately 600 of the donors. In an earlier analysis of 450 to 750 of the donors, a V segment was called functional when productive rearrangements were above 56.7%, and segregating when the standard deviation between donors exceeded 5%. A statistical classification framework was built for diagnosing cytomegalovirus status from the catalog of TCR beta chain sequences. V and J gene assignment, in a later analysis, came from comparing TCR nucleotide sequences with IMGT/GENE-DB human TR gene sequences. The TCRdist pipeline was used in a later analysis to assign CDR3 sequences and most-parsimonious VDJ recombination scenarios. In a later analysis, each TCR beta chain was defined by its CDR3 amino acid sequence together with its V-gene family, and reads lacking a unique V-gene family were excluded. As a way to deal with suspected cross-contamination and a sequencing artifact, a later analysis dropped approximately 570 nucleotide sequences that were highly shared and had low generation probability. A later analysis calculated a clonal expansion index for each public chain from normalized within-repertoire ranks of inferred template counts. In a later analysis, generation probabilities were computed using a VDJ recombination model fitted to out-of-frame rearrangements, and the results were checked against IGoR. A later analysis scored TCR-TCR, TCR-HLA and TCR-CMV co-occurrence with hypergeometric tests, applying a repertoire-size bias correction to TCR pairs. To estimate false discovery rates, a later analysis permuted the HLA or CMV assignments 20 times. In a later analysis, co-occurring TCRs were grouped using DBSCAN, and TCRdist sequence similarity was added for clustering within HLA-allele-positive subsets. Co-occurrence clustering excluded repertoires with fewer than 30,000 or more than 120,000 public chains, plus five with anomalous nucleotide sharing. Held by TCRdb, this immuneACCESS table contains in-frame sequences only and omits some clones. Under half of the omission traces to an unresolved V gene where checked; the cause of the rest is unknown. That table gives V, J and clone size, and the DNA gave D and trimming. The sample data list 130,000 to 150,000 clones, and 82% of these were observed just once. Of the sample, roughly 10% is held by the ten largest clones.

A word on this clone: Its antigen is not yet known. No per-base quality is available; no much larger clone lies one base away.

The cohort comprised around 690 healthy bone marrow donors. At the time of sampling, all cohort members were nominally healthy, though unrecorded immune exposures were likely present. The donor was CMV seropositive and belonged to the group of 270 or so seropositive cohort members. A peripheral blood sample was provided by each donor, and peripheral blood mononuclear cells were used for TCR beta sequencing. Genomic DNA extraction from the blood cell samples was performed with the Qiagen DNeasy Blood Extraction Kit. Including the terminal cysteine and phenylalanine, the CDR3 comprises 17 residues. The only DNA kept is the CDR3, 51 bases in frame from the first base. V is trimmed back by 4 bases and J by 2 bases, and the junction contains 10 bases that no gene match accounts for.

Sample: PBMCs. The chain is assembled from TRBV5-3 and TRBJ2-2, with TRBD1 identical over 8 junction bases. TRBV5-3 is an ORF; its function is uncertain. This receptor was obtained from a woman in her sixties or seventies in good health and CMV-seropositive. The sequenced DNA: TGTGCCAGAAGCCCGTGGGACAGGTGCCGTAACACCGGGGAGCTGTTTTTT. It translates to CARSPWDRCRNTGELFF.